These 2 T cell receptor beta chains originate from one sample sequenced in a study of Graves' ophthalmopathy and Graves' hyperthyroidism. RNA transcripts yielded amplified TCR beta CDR3 regions. RT-PCR in the first round used HTBI primers; a second-round multiplex PCR followed. TCRdb independently ran MiXCR on the multiplex PCR reads; one entry per CDR3 protein. The table records 350,000 to 400,000 distinct CDR3 sequences, just over 15% of them present only once. Source material: peripheral blood. The receptors were gathered from a woman aged 18 to 35 with stable Graves' hyperthyroidism.

This clonotype was recorded many times. The chain carries TRBV6-5 and TRBJ1-1; weak D call: TRBD1 (6 bases). Trimming pared 3 bases from V and 1 base from J, leaving 18 bases between. CDR1 and CDR2 (germline): MNHEY, SVGAGI. This CDR3 contains 17 residues. CDR3 protein: CASSYLVAGVRNTEAFF. In nucleotides, the CDR3 is TGTGCCAGCAGTTATTTGGTGGCAGGGGTCAGGAACACTGAAGCTTTCTTT.

This clonotype was detected many times. V gene TRBV7-3 combines with J gene TRBJ2-2; 10 bases are shared with TRBD2. J gave up 6 bases and V 5 bases, and 9 bases lay outside the gene matches. Germline assignment: CDR1 SGHTA and CDR2 FQGTGA. This CDR3 comprises 16 residues. CDR3 sequence reads: CASSLNPSGGAGELFF. The CDR3 DNA sequence: TGTGCCAGCAGCCTCAATCCTAGCGGGGGCGCCGGGGAGCTGTTTTTT.